This T cell receptor (beta chain) was profiled in a study of shared clonotypes between healthy human individuals. The overall study: Each donor's CD8 memory used one plate, CD8 naive two, each CD4 subset three. The study's findings and limits: Investigators collected only blood, and repertoires in tissues likely differ. Shared across a few donors were about 4.6% of the naive CD4 clonotypes.

Details on this clone: Its target is unknown.

In the original processing: Without quality scores, immunoSEQ junctional reads could not be filtered like full-length reads. Sequenced by immunoSEQ multiplex PCR; TCRdb stores in-frame clones only, minus some. The V and J calls and clone size were taken over from that table, and D and trimming were inferred from the DNA. The table lists roughly 2,300,000 clones, 85% to 95% of them singletons. The germline V and J ends were trimmed by 2 bases and 0 bases, with 12 bases remaining between them. Germline CDR1 SGDLS, CDR2 YYNGEE. This CDR3 is 16 amino acids long. The sequenced sample was naive CD4+ T cells from PBMCs. The subset here: CD45RA+ positively selected. The chain uses TRBV9 and TRBJ2-1; the D gene is possibly TRBD2 (6 bases). The receptor was derived from a man between 18 and 29 years old in good health. Some clones in this sample may be carry-over from other donors' samples. The CDR3 sequence is CASSVGASVSYNEQFF. Written as DNA, the CDR3 is TGTGCCAGCAGCGTCGGGGCTAGCGTCTCCTACAATGAGCAGTTCTTC.